This TCR beta chain was identified in a study of T cells in Graves' hyperthyroidism and ophthalmopathy. RNA transcripts gave rise to amplified TCR beta CDR3 regions. A first-round RT-PCR of the TCR CDR3 used the HTBI primer set. Each CDR3 protein is one row after TCRdb ran MiXCR on the multiplex PCR reads. Here the sample spans a few hundred thousand distinct CDR3 sequences, about 45% being singletons. The authors deemed Graves' hyperthyroidism stable absent ophthalmopathy progression within 18 months. Diagnostic assessment was based on clinical symptoms, serum thyroxine and TRAb, thyroid ultrasound and orbital computed tomography. This clonotype was seen repeatedly, ten times or more. As yet, its antigen is unknown. The CDR3 runs to 11 residues. Germline CDR1 reads PRHDT; CDR2 reads FYEKMQ (reference sequence). Trimming took off 8 bases at V and 4 bases at J, with 8 bases between the two ends. Broader study findings: Model output signaled ophthalmopathy a median approximately 6.2 months ahead of onset.

The clonotype comes from a woman younger than 35 with Graves' hyperthyroidism. The sample was peripheral blood or thyroid tissue (not recorded which). The chain uses TRBV13 and TRBJ1-2; D is undetermined. The CDR3 region is CASEPRYGYTF. CDR3 DNA: TGTGCCAGCGAACCCCGCTATGGCTACACCTTC.